Listed here is a single T cell receptor (beta chain). The target antigen is unknown. Deletions cut 2 bases from V and 6 bases from J, with 11 bases between. Germline loops: CDR1 MNHEY, CDR2 SMNVEV (reference sequence). The CDR3 totals 14 residues. The data were taken from a study of cytomegalovirus exposure and HLA in healthy donors. Study results and limitations: Association of a missense DCLRE1C variant with TCR beta V- and J-gene trimming was reported in a later analysis. Immune exposure information available was restricted to CMV serostatus. HLA alleles showed associations with about 17,000 TCR beta sequences in a later analysis, at a 0.05 false discovery rate.

The donors, nominally healthy at sampling, likely had unrecorded immune exposures. The PCR was carried out with 60 Vbeta primers and 13 Jbeta primers. Sequenced by immunoSEQ multiplex PCR; TCRdb stores in-frame clones only, minus some. The sample consists of about 210,000 clones, over 80% of them appearing once. The sequenced sample consisted of PBMCs. The source of this sequence is a man aged 35 to 55 in good health and CMV-seropositive. V usage is TRBV27 and J usage is TRBJ1-5; D ambiguous. Here the CDR3 DNA reads TGTGCCAGCAGTTTAGCCGGGAGCGGTCAGCCCCAGCATTTT. Protein: CASSLAGSGQPQHF.